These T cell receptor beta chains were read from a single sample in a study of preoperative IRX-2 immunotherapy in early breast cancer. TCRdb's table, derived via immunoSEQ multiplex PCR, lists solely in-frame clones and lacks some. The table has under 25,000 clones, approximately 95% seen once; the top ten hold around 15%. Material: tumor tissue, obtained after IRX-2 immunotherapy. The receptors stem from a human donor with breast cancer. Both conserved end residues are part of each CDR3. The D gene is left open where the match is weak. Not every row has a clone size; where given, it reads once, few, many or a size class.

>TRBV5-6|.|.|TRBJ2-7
TGTGCCAGCAGCTTGGGAGCGACTCAATACGAGCAGTACTTC
CASSLGATQYEQYF
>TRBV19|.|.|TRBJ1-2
TGTGCCAGTAGTATATCTTCTTGGTATGGCTACACCTTC
CASSISSWYGYTF
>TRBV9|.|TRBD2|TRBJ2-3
TGTGCCAGCAGCGCGGGGGGGCCAGATACGCAGTATTTT
CASSAGGPDTQYF
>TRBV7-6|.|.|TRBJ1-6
TGTGCCAGCAGCTTACAGGAAACTACTAATTCACCCCTCCACTTT
CASSLQETTNSPLHF
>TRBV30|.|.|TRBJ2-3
TGTGCCTGGAGTGACCTAACAGATACGCAGTATTTT
CAWSDLTDTQYF
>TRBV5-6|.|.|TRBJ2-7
TGTGCCAGCAGCAACACCCTCTACGAGCAGTACTTC
CASSNTLYEQYF
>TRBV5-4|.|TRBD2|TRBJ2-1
TGTGCCAGCAGCTTGCCGGGAGGGCGGAACGAGCAGTTCTTC
CASSLPGGRNEQFF
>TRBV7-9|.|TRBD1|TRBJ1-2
TGTGCCAGCAGCCTTGGACAGGGAGCTAACTATGGCTACACCTTC
CASSLGQGANYGYTF
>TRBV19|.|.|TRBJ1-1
TGTGCCAGTAGGACGGACGCGGGGAAGGGAAACACTGAAGCTTTCTTT
CASRTDAGKGNTEAFF
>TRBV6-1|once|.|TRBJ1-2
TGTGCCAGCACCAGTGACAGATTTAACTATGGCTACACCTTC
CASTSDRFNYGYTF
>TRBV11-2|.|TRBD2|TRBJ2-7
TGTGCCAGCAGCTTAGGACTAGCGGGGGGGTATAGCGAGCAGTACTTC
CASSLGLAGGYSEQYF
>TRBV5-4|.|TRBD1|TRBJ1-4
TGTGCCAGCAGCTCGACAGGGGAAAAACTGTTTTTT
CASSSTGEKLFF
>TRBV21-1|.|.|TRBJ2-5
TGTGCCAGCAGCGCGAACCTCTCGCGGTACGAGACCCAGTACTTC
CASSANLSRYETQYF
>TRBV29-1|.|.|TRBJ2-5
TGCAGCGTTGAAGATACAGGTGGGGCAGAGACCCAGTACTTC
CSVEDTGGAETQYF
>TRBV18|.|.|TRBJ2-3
TGTGCCAGCTCACCTAGCACAGATACGCAGTATTTT
CASSPSTDTQYF
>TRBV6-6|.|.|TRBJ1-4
TGTGCCAGCAGTTATCAGGGTAGAGGTGAAAAACTGTTTTTT
CASSYQGRGEKLFF
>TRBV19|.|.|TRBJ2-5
TGTGCCAGTAGTTTTGACAAGACCCAGTACTTC
CASSFDKTQYF
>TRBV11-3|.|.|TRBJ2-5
TGTGCCAGCAGCTTAGGAAAGGGGGTATACCAAGAGACCCAGTACTTC
CASSLGKGVYQETQYF
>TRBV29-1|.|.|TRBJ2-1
TGCAGCGTTGTGAGTCTGGAGGTCAGCTCCTACAATGAGCAGTTCTTC
CSVVSLEVSSYNEQFF
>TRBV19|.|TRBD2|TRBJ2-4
TGTGCCAGTAGTACCCGGACTAGCGGCCGAAACATTCAGTACTTC
CASSTRTSGRNIQYF
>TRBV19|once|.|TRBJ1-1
TGTGCCAGTTTTCCGGGACGTTACAGCCCCGTCGAAGCTTTCTTT
CASFPGRYSPVEAFF
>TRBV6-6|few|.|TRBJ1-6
TGTGCCAGCAGTTACGCAGGGGAGATCGGGTCACCCCTCCACTTT
CASSYAGEIGSPLHF
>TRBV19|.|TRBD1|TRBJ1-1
TGTGCCAGTAGTATGGGACAGGGGGACACTGAAGCTTTCTTT
CASSMGQGDTEAFF
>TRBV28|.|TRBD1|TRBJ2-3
TGTGCCAGCATCCCGGGACAGGGAAGGTCAGATACGCAGTATTTT
CASIPGQGRSDTQYF
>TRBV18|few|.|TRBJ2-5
TGTGCCAGCTCACCAGAAAACCCGGACACGGTGGCCCAGTACTTC
CASSPENPDTVAQYF
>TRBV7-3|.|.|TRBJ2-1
TGTGCCAGCAGCTTACCCGCCAATGAGCAGTTCTTC
CASSLPANEQFF
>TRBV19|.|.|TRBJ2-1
TGTGCCAGTAGTACCACAGGGCCGGGCTCCTACAATGAGCAGTTCTTC
CASSTTGPGSYNEQFF
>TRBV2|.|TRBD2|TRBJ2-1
TGTGCCAGCACTGGTGGCAGCGGGAAGCAGTTCTTC
CASTGGSGKQFF
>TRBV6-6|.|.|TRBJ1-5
TGTGCCAGCCGGGGACTTTATAGCAATCAGCCCCAGCATTTT
CASRGLYSNQPQHF
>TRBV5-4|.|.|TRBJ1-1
TGTGCCAGCAGCCTGGACCTTAGGGGCACTGAAGCTTTCTTT
CASSLDLRGTEAFF
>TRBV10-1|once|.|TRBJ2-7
TGCGCCAGCACCGGCGGAGGGGTTGGTGACGAGCAGTACTTC
CASTGGGVGDEQYF
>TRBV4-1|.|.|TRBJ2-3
TGCGCCAGCAGCCAGGGGGGGCTAAGCGGTAGGGGCACAGATACGCAGTATTTT
CASSQGGLSGRGTDTQYF
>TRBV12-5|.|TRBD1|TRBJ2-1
TGTGCTAGTGGTCCTGGGACAGGGGTGCACAATGAGCAGTTCTTC
CASGPGTGVHNEQFF
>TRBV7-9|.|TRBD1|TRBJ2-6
TGTGCCAGCAGCCGTACAGGGGTTCGGTCTGGGGCCAACGTCCTGACTTTC
CASSRTGVRSGANVLTF
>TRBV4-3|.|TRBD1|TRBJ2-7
TGCGCCAGCAGCCGGACAGGGAGGAGCTACGAGCAGTACTTC
CASSRTGRSYEQYF
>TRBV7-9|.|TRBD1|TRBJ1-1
TGTGCCAGCAGCTTTATACGGGACAGAGAGAACACTGAAGCTTTCTTT
CASSFIRDRENTEAFF
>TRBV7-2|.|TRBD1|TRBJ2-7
TGTGCCAGCAGCTCTCCGGGACAGGCCCCCTACGAGCAGTACTTC
CASSSPGQAPYEQYF